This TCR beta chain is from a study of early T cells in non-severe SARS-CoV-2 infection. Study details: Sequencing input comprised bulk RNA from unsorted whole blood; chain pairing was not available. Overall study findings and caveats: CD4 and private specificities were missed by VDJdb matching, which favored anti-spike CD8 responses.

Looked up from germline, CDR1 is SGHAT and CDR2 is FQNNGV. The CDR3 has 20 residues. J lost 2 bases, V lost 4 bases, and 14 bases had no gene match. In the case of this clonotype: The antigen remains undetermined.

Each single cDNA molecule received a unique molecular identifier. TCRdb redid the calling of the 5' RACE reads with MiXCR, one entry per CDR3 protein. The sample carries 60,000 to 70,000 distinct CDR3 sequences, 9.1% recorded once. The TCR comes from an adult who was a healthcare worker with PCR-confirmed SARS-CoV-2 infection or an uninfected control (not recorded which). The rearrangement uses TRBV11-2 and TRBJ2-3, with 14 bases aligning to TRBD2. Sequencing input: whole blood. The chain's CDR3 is CASSSLGTSGSQAYTDTQYF. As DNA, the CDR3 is TGTGCCAGCAGCTCCCTCGGGACTAGCGGGAGTCAGGCCTACACAGATACGCAGTATTTT.